The 7 T cell receptor beta chains listed next were all sequenced from one sample in a study of technical replicates of blood from a few donors. TCRdb keeps only in-frame clones here, not all; method: immunoSEQ multiplex PCR. The sample consists of about 79,000 clones, approximately 94% of them appearing once. Sequenced input: T cells isolated from PBMCs. Receptors originate from a human donor in good health.

This sequence joins TRBV4-2 and TRBJ2-7; 8 nucleotides agree with TRBD2. This CDR3 spans 16 amino acids. The germline CDR1 and CDR2 sequences are LGHNA and YNFKEQ. Trimming took 0 bases from V and 0 from J; bases not matched to a gene: 4. The CDR3 loop is CASSQDAAGVSYEQYF. CDR3 in DNA: TGTGCCAGCAGCCAAGATGCAGCGGGAGTCTCCTACGAGCAGTACTTC.

The chain carries TRBV28 and TRBJ1-4; 9 positions agree with TRBD1. Germline V gives CDR1 MDHEN, CDR2 SYDVKM. The CDR3 is 17 residues long. V lost 5 bases to trimming and J lost 6 bases; unmatched junction nucleotides: 13. CDR3 amino acids: CASSLPGTGRRDEKLFF. In DNA form, the CDR3 reads TGTGCCAGCAGTCTGCCCGGGACAGGGCGGAGGGATGAAAAACTGTTTTTT.

The chain has TRBV4-1 and TRBJ2-3, with 9 nucleotides matching TRBD2. V trimming: 1 base; J trimming: 5 bases; junction bases outside the gene matches: 10. This CDR3 has 17 residues. The germline V gene encodes CDR1 MGHRA and CDR2 YSYEKL. The CDR3 nucleotides read TGCGCCAGCAGCCAAGGGCGCGGCGGGAGGGTGGGAGATACGCAGTATTTT. It is translated as CASSQGRGGRVGDTQYF.

The rearrangement links TRBV5-1 to TRBJ2-5; 14 bases are a match to TRBD2. Germline trimming cut 4 bases from V and 3 bases from J; bases unmatched to any gene: 5. The CDR3 sequence is 16 residues long. Germline values: CDR1 SGHRS, CDR2 YFSETQ. In DNA form, the CDR3 reads TGCGCCAGCAGCGGGGGACTAGCGGGGGCCAAAGAGACCCAGTACTTC. Translation gives CASSGGLAGAKETQYF.

The rearrangement links TRBV19 to TRBJ1-1, with TRBD1 identical over 9 bases. The trim removed 3 bases at V and 6 bases at J, leaving 2 bases unmatched. Germline V CDR1 and CDR2: LNHDA, SQIVND (reference sequence). The CDR3 is 13 amino acids. The DNA of the CDR3 is TGTGCCAGTAGTATCGACAGGGGGTCTGAAGCTTTCTTT. This codes for CASSIDRGSEAFF.

The chain is built from TRBV6-1 and TRBJ2-1; D is uncertain. The V end was cut by 8 bases, the J end by 7 bases, with 9 bases between. The CDR3 sequence is 11 residues long. Germline CDR1 MNHNS, CDR2 SASEGT. CDR3 sequence reads: CASLVPNEQFF. For the CDR3, the DNA is TGTGCCAGCTTAGTACCGAATGAGCAGTTCTTC.

This chain joins TRBV2 and TRBJ2-5, with D unresolved. V gave up 3 bases and J gave up 2 bases, with 7 bases separating them. Germline V gene sequence: CDR1 SNHLY, CDR2 FYNNEI. The CDR3 has 13 amino acids. CDR3: CASSDESQETQYF. CDR3 in DNA: TGTGCCAGCAGTGATGAGAGTCAAGAGACCCAGTACTTC.